Presented here are 20 T cell receptor beta chains from one specimen sequenced in a study of early T cells in non-severe SARS-CoV-2 infection (dated by TCRdb to about 2021). The method behind the library was 5' RACE. The reads were generated on a NextSeq 500. In TCRdb, the public reads were trimmed at Q25 with fastp and aligned with MiXCR, with productive beta chains retained. All rows with the same CDR3 protein become a single entry with the most common DNA and genes. The sample table holds around 29,000 distinct CDR3 sequences, of which less than 10% were seen once. The ten top clones hold roughly 13% of the sample. The specimen was whole blood. Source of these receptors: an adult who was a healthcare worker with PCR-confirmed SARS-CoV-2 infection or an uninfected control (not recorded which).

This clonotype has at least ten counts. The V and J genes are TRBV6-2 or TRBV6-3 and TRBJ1-1; TRBD1 might be the D (5 bases). V shed 6 bases and J shed 1 base, with 18 bases lying between them. Germline assignment: CDR1 MNHEY and CDR2 SVGEGT. This CDR3 is 16 amino acids long. CDR3 DNA sequence: TGTGCCAGCAGCCCAACCATGGGGGTTACGAACACTGAAGCTTTCTTT. The encoded protein is CASSPTMGVTNTEAFF.

This rearrangement joins TRBV30 to TRBJ1-5; TRBD1 is a possible D gene (5 bases). The length of the CDR3 is 14 residues. Germline assignment: CDR1 GTSNPN and CDR2 SVGIG (reference sequence). Trimming removed 2 bases at V and 9 bases at J, with 17 bases between. The CDR3 sequence is CAWSYKQVDRPQHF. The CDR3 coding sequence is TGTGCCTGGAGTTATAAACAGGTGGATCGGCCCCAGCATTTT.

Ten or more counts support this clonotype. The rearrangement links TRBV6-5 to TRBJ1-5; D perhaps matches TRBD1 (5 bases). Germline V gene data show CDR1 as MNHEY and CDR2 as SVGAGI. The V end was cut by 5 bases, the J end by 0 bases, with 17 bases between. The CDR3 has 17 residues. CDR3 coding DNA: TGTGCCAGCAGTCCTGTAGACAGCACCCATAGCAATCAGCCCCAGCATTTT. Protein product: CASSPVDSTHSNQPQHF.

This clonotype has at least ten counts. V usage is TRBV6-2 or TRBV6-3 and J usage is TRBJ1-1; tentative D call: TRBD1 (5 bases). Trimming took 8 bases from V and 7 from J, leaving 17 bases between them. Germline lookup yields CDR1 MNHEY and CDR2 SVGEGT. This CDR3 comprises 13 residues. The CDR3: CASGFWGSFEAFF. CDR3 nucleotide sequence: TGTGCCAGCGGATTCTGGGGCAGTTTTGAAGCTTTCTTT.

This clonotype was observed at least ten times. The chain is built from TRBV20-1 and TRBJ1-1; D remains ambiguous. Trimming pared 0 bases from V and 3 bases from J, leaving 8 bases between. The germline V gene has CDR1 DFQATT and CDR2 SNEGSKA (reference sequence). This CDR3 is 13 amino acids long. CDR3 sequence: CSAREGMDTEAFF. CDR3 coding DNA: TGCAGTGCTAGAGAGGGAATGGACACTGAAGCTTTCTTT.

This clonotype was observed many times. The chain employs TRBV19 and TRBJ2-6, with a weak D call TRBD1 (5 bases). There are 15 residues in the CDR3. Germline CDR1 reads LNHDA; CDR2 reads SQIVND (reference sequence). V was trimmed by 7 bases and J by 0 bases, leaving 10 bases between them. The CDR3 nucleotides are TGTGCCAGTATAGGGGCCAACTCTGGGGCCAACGTCCTGACTTTC. Protein sequence: CASIGANSGANVLTF.

This clonotype was detected ten times or more. The chain is built from TRBV21-1 and TRBJ1-2; the table calls TRBD1, which could not be checked here. TRBV21-1 is given as a pseudogene. There are 16 residues in the CDR3. The CDR3 nucleotides are TGTGCCAGCAGCAAAGTGTGGGACATAGCTAACTATGGCTACACCTTC. Encoded protein: CASSKVWDIANYGYTF.

This clonotype was seen repeatedly, ten times or more. J is TRBJ1-2 and V is TRBV11-2; 8 bases fit TRBD1. The V and J ends lost 0 bases and 4 bases, in that order; junction bases with no gene match: 4. The CDR3 covers 15 residues. Per germline, CDR1 SGHAT and CDR2 FQNNGV. CDR3 coding DNA: TGTGCCAGCAGCTTAGAGCAGGGGGCGAGCTATGGCTACACCTTC. Protein sequence: CASSLEQGASYGYTF.

This clonotype appeared many times. An end of the junction does not agree with germline; a read error may underlie this. J is TRBJ1-3 and V is TRBV19; weak D call: TRBD1 (6 bases). CDR1 and CDR2 (germline): LNHDA, SQIVND (reference sequence). The CDR3 consists of 19 residues. CDR3 DNA sequence: TGTGCCAGTAGTATAGATCTCCAGACAGGCGTCAGCTCTGAAAACACCATATATTTT. It specifies CASSIDLQTGVSSENTIYF.

This clonotype was seen only a few times. CDR3 in DNA: TGCAGCGTTGGGGCTGGGGCGGTTGAAGCTTTCTTT. This gives the protein CSVGAGAVEAFF. The chain is built from TRBV29-1 and TRBJ1-1, with D perhaps matching TRBD1 (5 bases). Germline V gene data show CDR1 as SQVTM and CDR2 as ANQGSEA. V was shortened by 4 bases and J by 7 bases, with 13 bases between the two germline ends. This CDR3 is built from 12 residues.

In its sample, this clonotype was seen a few times. The chain employs TRBV6-5 and TRBJ1-1, with 7 bases lining up with TRBD1. CDR1 and CDR2 from the germline V gene are MNHEY and SVGAGI. This CDR3 has 13 amino acids. V lost 0 bases, J lost 8 bases, and 3 bases stayed unmatched. The DNA of the CDR3 is TGTGCCAGCAGTTACTCGAGACAGGGAGAAGCTTTCTTT. The encoded protein is CASSYSRQGEAFF.

The CDR3 reads CAISEYYEQYF. CDR3 nucleotides: TGTGCCATCAGTGAATACTACGAGCAGTACTTC. The V call is TRBV10-3, the J call TRBJ2-7; no clear D. V lost 3 bases and J 3 bases, leaving 3 bases between the germline ends. This CDR3 is 11 amino acids long. CDR1 is ENHRY and CDR2 is SYGVKD in the germline V gene.

This clonotype was recorded at least ten times. The V and J genes are TRBV4-3 and TRBJ2-5; D may be TRBD1 (7 bases). V shed 5 bases and J shed 1 base, with 17 bases lying between them. This CDR3 contains 16 residues. Germline CDR1 LGHNA, CDR2 YSLEER. Here the CDR3 reads CASSSRGAETQETQYF. The CDR3 region has the DNA TGCGCCAGCAGCTCCAGGGGGGCTGAGACCCAAGAGACCCAGTACTTC.

This clonotype was counted at least ten times. CDR3: CASNVSRGETQYF. The CDR3 bases are TGTGCCAGCAACGTTAGCAGGGGAGAGACCCAGTACTTC. The chain uses TRBV5-7 and TRBJ2-5; weak D call: TRBD1 (6 bases). TRBV5-7 has ORF status, its function being uncertain. V lost 6 bases and J lost 4, with 13 bases in between. The length of the CDR3 is 13 residues.

The J gene is TRBJ2-3, the V gene TRBV7-9; TRBD1 matches at 9 bases. J was trimmed by 4 bases and V by 5 bases; bases with no gene match: 7. The CDR3 loop spans 15 amino acids. Germline CDR1 reads SEHNR; CDR2 reads FQNEAQ (reference sequence). This chain's CDR3 is CASSPGQGKADTQYF. The CDR3 DNA sequence: TGTGCCAGCAGCCCGGGACAGGGAAAGGCAGATACGCAGTATTTT.

This clonotype was found many times. This rearrangement joins TRBV4-2 to TRBJ1-4; D is possibly TRBD1 (6 bases). Per the germline V gene, CDR1 is LGHNA and CDR2 is YNFKEQ. The germline V and J ends were trimmed by 2 bases and 7 bases, with 8 bases remaining between them. This CDR3 has 13 residues. CDR3 region: CASSQRRGEKLFF. Here the CDR3 DNA reads TGTGCCAGCAGCCAACGCAGGGGTGAAAAACTGTTTTTT.

The J gene is TRBJ2-7, the V gene TRBV5-1; 10 nucleotides match TRBD2. The germline CDR1 and CDR2 sequences are SGHRS and YFSETQ. Losses at the gene ends were 0 bases for V and 0 bases for J; bases not matched to a gene: 6. CDR3 length: 17 amino acids. CDR3 amino acids: CASSLALAGVASYEQYF. The DNA for the CDR3 is TGCGCCAGCAGCTTGGCCCTAGCGGGGGTGGCCTCCTACGAGCAGTACTTC.

This clonotype was observed many times. The chain recombines TRBV7-9 with TRBJ2-5, with TRBD2 as a possible D gene (5 bases). V lost 3 bases and J 2 bases, leaving 10 bases between the germline ends. The CDR3 runs 14 residues. Germline V gene data show CDR1 as SEHNR and CDR2 as FQNEAQ (reference sequence). The CDR3 spells CASSLGVEQETQYF. As DNA, the CDR3 is TGTGCCAGCAGCTTGGGAGTAGAGCAAGAGACCCAGTACTTC.

At least ten counts were recorded for this clonotype. V and J are TRBV7-2 and TRBJ2-5; weak D call: TRBD2 (6 bases). V was trimmed by 4 bases and J by 4 bases, leaving 13 bases between them. From germline, CDR1 is SGHTA and CDR2 FQGNSA. The CDR3 has 14 amino acids. CDR3 bases: TGTGCCAGCAGCTACCCGGAGGGTCGAGAGACCCAGTACTTC. Residues: CASSYPEGRETQYF.

This clonotype was seen more than once but under ten times. The chain recombines TRBV3-1 with TRBJ1-5; no reliable D call. V was cut by 3 bases and J by 5 bases, with 8 bases left in between. This CDR3 comprises 13 residues. Germline CDR1 LGHDT, CDR2 YNNKEL (reference sequence). The CDR3 DNA reads as TGTGCCAGCAGCCATGGTGGGTATCAGCCCCAGCATTTT. It is translated as CASSHGGYQPQHF. Full variable domain (rest looked up from reference TRBV3-1 and TRBJ1-5): DTAVSQTPKYLVTQMGNDKSIKCEQNLGHDTMYWYKQDSKKFLKIMFSYNNKELIINETVPNRFSPKSPDKAHLNLHINSLELGDSAVYFCASSHGGYQPQHFGDGTRLSIL.